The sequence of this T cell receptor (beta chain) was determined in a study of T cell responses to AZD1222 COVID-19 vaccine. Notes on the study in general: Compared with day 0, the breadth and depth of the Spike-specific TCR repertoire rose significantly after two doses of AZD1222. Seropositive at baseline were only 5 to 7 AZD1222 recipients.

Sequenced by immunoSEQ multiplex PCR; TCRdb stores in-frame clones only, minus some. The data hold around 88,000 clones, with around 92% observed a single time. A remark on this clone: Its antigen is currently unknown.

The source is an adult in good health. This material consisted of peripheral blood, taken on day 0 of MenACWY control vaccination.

The CDR3 protein is CAQDGGSYTF. CDR3 nucleotides: TGTGCCCAAGACGGGGGAAGCTACACCTTC. This chain joins TRBV11-2 and TRBJ1-2; weak D call: TRBD1 (5 bases). This CDR3 spans 10 amino acids. Germline-derived CDR1 and CDR2 are SGHAT and FQNNGV. V was shortened by 11 bases and J by 9 bases, with 13 bases between the two germline ends.